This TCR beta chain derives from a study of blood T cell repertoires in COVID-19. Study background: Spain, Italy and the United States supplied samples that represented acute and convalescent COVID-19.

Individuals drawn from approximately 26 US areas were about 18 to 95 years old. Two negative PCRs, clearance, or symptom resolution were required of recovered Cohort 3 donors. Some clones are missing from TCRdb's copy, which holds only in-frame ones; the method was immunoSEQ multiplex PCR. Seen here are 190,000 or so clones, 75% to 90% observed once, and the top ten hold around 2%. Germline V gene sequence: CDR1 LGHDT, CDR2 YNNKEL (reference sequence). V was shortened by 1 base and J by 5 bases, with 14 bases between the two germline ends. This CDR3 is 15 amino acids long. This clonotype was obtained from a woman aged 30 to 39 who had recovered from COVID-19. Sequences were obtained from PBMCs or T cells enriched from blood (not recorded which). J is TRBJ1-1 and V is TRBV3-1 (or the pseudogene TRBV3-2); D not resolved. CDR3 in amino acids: CASSQVGGFNTEAFF. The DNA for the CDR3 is TGTGCCAGCAGCCAAGTCGGCGGGTTTAATACTGAAGCTTTCTTT.